The 28 T cell receptor beta chains below all came from one sample that was sequenced in a study of naive and memory T cell subsets. Two oligonucleotides, mixed equimolar, formed the beta constant-region primer covering TRBC1 and TRBC2. TCRdb re-called the UMI-ligation and nested PCR reads through MiXCR, storing one row per CDR3 protein. The table records 130,000 to 150,000 distinct CDR3 sequences, about 18% of them present only once. The specimen was naive CD4+ T cells from blood. Receptors originate from a human donor in good health.

This clonotype was observed a few times. The CDR3 protein is CASNWGVPGTQYF. The CDR3, as DNA: TGTGCCAGCAATTGGGGGGTCCCAGGGACGCAGTATTTT. The genes are TRBV6-2 or TRBV6-3 and TRBJ2-3; D possibly corresponds to TRBD2 (6 bases). The V gene's germline CDR1 is MNHEY and CDR2 SVGEGT. This CDR3 is 13 amino acids long. Trimming took off 7 bases at V and 9 bases at J, with 17 bases between the two ends.

With respect to this clonotype: Just one base apart from a much larger clone, this may be a read error. The V and J genes are TRBV5-1 and TRBJ2-3, with a weak D call TRBD2 (5 bases). This CDR3 is 15 amino acids long. CDR1 and CDR2 from the germline V gene are SGHRS and YFSETQ. The ends were cut back, 0 bases at V and 1 base at J, with 9 bases in the middle. The CDR3, as DNA: TGCGCCAGCAGCTTGGGGACTCCTGGCACAGATACGCAGTATTTT. Translating gives CASSLGTPGTDTQYF. The complete variable domain, with remaining parts taken from reference TRBV5-1 and TRBJ2-3, reads KAGVTQTPRYLIKTRGQQVTLSCSPISGHRSVSWYQQTPGQGLQFLFEYFSETQRNKGNFPGRFSGRQFSNSRSEMNVSTLELGDSALYLCASSLGTPGTDTQYFGPGTRLTVL.

The chain joins TRBV20-1 to TRBJ2-3, with 7 positions matching TRBD2. The junction had 7 bases not matched to a gene; V was cut back by 3 bases and J by 7 bases. The CDR3 loop spans 13 amino acids. CDR1 and CDR2 from the germline V gene are DFQATT and SNEGSKA (reference sequence). CDR3 region: CSARGLADYTQYF. The CDR3 DNA follows: TGCAGTGCTAGGGGGCTAGCGGATTATACGCAGTATTTT.

The chain's CDR3 is CSVGRDTYEQYF. In DNA form, the CDR3 reads TGCAGCGTCGGGCGGGACACCTACGAGCAGTACTTC. The chain carries TRBV29-1 and TRBJ2-7; D might be TRBD1 or TRBD2, each matching 6 bases. This CDR3 has 12 amino acids. The germline gives CDR1 SQVTM, CDR2 ANQGSEA. V lost 6 bases to trimming and J lost 2 bases, with 11 bases between them.

This rearrangement joins TRBV12-3 or TRBV12-4 to TRBJ1-1; a weak D match, TRBD1 (5 bases). V lost 8 bases and J 2 bases, leaving 12 bases between the germline ends. The CDR3 contains 13 residues. The CDR3 region is CASGGTGNTEAFF. CDR3 coding DNA: TGTGCCAGCGGAGGGACGGGCAACACTGAAGCTTTCTTT.

The genes are TRBV4-1 and TRBJ2-1; 11 bases are a match to TRBD2. The ends lost 0 bases at V and 8 bases at J; junction bases unmatched: 21. CDR1 and CDR2 from the germline V gene are MGHRA and YSYEKL. The CDR3 runs to 21 residues. CDR3 protein: CASSQEYTSGSVSSPSDEQFF. The CDR3 region has the DNA TGCGCCAGCAGCCAAGAGTACACTAGCGGGAGCGTCTCCTCCCCGTCGGATGAGCAGTTCTTC.

This clonotype was seen a few times. The genes are TRBV28 and TRBJ2-7; possibly TRBD2 for D (6 bases). The CDR3 sequence is 14 residues long. Germline V gene data show CDR1 as MDHEN and CDR2 as SYDVKM. V shed 4 bases and J shed 6 bases, with 16 bases lying between them. For the CDR3, the DNA is TGTGCCAGCAGTTCCCCGAAATCTAGCGCCGAGCAGTACTTC. Translation gives CASSSPKSSAEQYF.

The chain employs TRBV6-1 and TRBJ2-7; either TRBD1 or TRBD2 may fit D (5 bases each). V lost 4 bases, J lost 4 bases, and 14 bases lay in between. The CDR3 loop spans 14 amino acids. Germline loops: CDR1 MNHNS, CDR2 SASEGT. The CDR3 here is CASSVRDGFYEQYF. The DNA for the CDR3 is TGTGCCAGCAGTGTCCGGGACGGCTTTTACGAGCAGTACTTC.

This chain links TRBV11-2 with TRBJ2-5; 10 bases map to TRBD2. This CDR3 is built from 18 residues. V lost 0 bases, J lost 3 bases, and 10 bases stayed unmatched. Per the germline V gene, CDR1 is SGHAT and CDR2 is FQNNGV. The CDR3 sequence is CASSLDRGGTSVKETQYF. The CDR3 coding sequence is TGTGCCAGCAGCTTAGATCGCGGGGGGACTAGCGTTAAAGAGACCCAGTACTTC.

This clonotype occurred many times. This sequence joins TRBV3-1 and TRBJ2-7; D ambiguous. V lost 1 base and J 4 bases, leaving 2 bases between the germline ends. Germline loops: CDR1 LGHDT, CDR2 YNNKEL (reference sequence). This CDR3 has 11 residues. The CDR3 protein is CASSQAYEQYF. CDR3 DNA: TGTGCCAGCAGCCAAGCTTACGAGCAGTACTTC.

This chain connects TRBV28 to TRBJ2-2, with TRBD1 identical over 8 bases. Losses at the gene ends were 6 bases for V and 3 bases for J; bases not matched to a gene: 6. The CDR3 has 15 residues. Germline V lookup: CDR1 MDHEN, CDR2 SYDVKM. CDR3 sequence: CASRSGQVDTGELFF. The CDR3 coding sequence is TGTGCCAGCAGATCGGGACAGGTAGACACCGGGGAGCTGTTTTTT.

This sequence joins TRBV2 and TRBJ2-7; 8 positions match TRBD1. Germline V lookup: CDR1 SNHLY, CDR2 FYNNEI. The V and J ends lost 8 bases and 7 bases, in that order; junction bases with no gene match: 13. The length of the CDR3 is 14 residues. The CDR3 DNA follows: TGTGCCAGCGGGGTGACAGGGGTGACTCCGGAGCAGTACTTC. It specifies CASGVTGVTPEQYF.

Only a few counts were recorded for this clonotype. The rearrangement links TRBV10-3 to TRBJ2-1; 10 nucleotides agree with TRBD1. The germline V gene encodes CDR1 ENHRY and CDR2 SYGVKD. Trimming took 10 bases from V and 0 from J; bases not matched to a gene: 6. The CDR3 spans 15 residues. The chain's CDR3 is CATGQGESSYNEQFF. CDR3 nucleotides: TGTGCCACCGGACAGGGGGAAAGCTCCTACAATGAGCAGTTCTTC.

This clonotype was recorded a few times. The chain joins TRBV12-5 to TRBJ1-1; D unclear. V lost 5 bases and J lost 6, with 10 bases in between. The germline V gene encodes CDR1 LGHNT and CDR2 FRNRAP. The CDR3 length is 12 residues. The CDR3 DNA reads as TGTGCTAGTGGTCCTAGCAGACCTGAAGCTTTCTTT. It specifies CASGPSRPEAFF.

This clonotype was seen a few times. The chain is built from TRBV20-1 and TRBJ2-7, with 12 bases that match TRBD2. CDR1 DFQATT and CDR2 SNEGSKA come from the germline V gene (reference sequence). The J segment lost 4 bases and the V segment lost 0 bases, leaving 22 bases of the junction unmatched. The CDR3 covers 21 residues. CDR3 nucleotide sequence: TGCAGTGCTAGAGATTTGAAAGGACTAGCGGGACTCACGACGAGCGATTACGAGCAGTACTTC. It encodes CSARDLKGLAGLTTSDYEQYF.

The rearrangement joins TRBV20-1 to TRBJ1-2; a possible D gene is TRBD1 (6 bases). V shed 0 bases and J shed 5 bases, with 13 bases lying between them. This CDR3 has 14 amino acids. Germline V lookup: CDR1 DFQATT, CDR2 SNEGSKA (reference sequence). DNA of the CDR3: TGCAGTGCTAGAGACGACGGGGGCGCTTATGGCTACACCTTC. Translated, it gives CSARDDGGAYGYTF.

This clonotype was seen just once. V gene TRBV5-1 combines with J gene TRBJ2-5; D gene ambiguous. The CDR3 sequence is 14 residues long. Per germline, CDR1 SGHRS and CDR2 YFSETQ. The V end was cut by 3 bases, the J end by 2 bases, with 11 bases between. CDR3 coding DNA: TGCGCCAGCAGCTCGGACGCCAGTCAAGAGACCCAGTACTTC. Translating gives CASSSDASQETQYF.

This chain uses TRBV19 with TRBJ2-3, with 9 bases lining up with TRBD2. CDR1 is LNHDA, CDR2 SQIVND, per germline (reference sequence). This CDR3 region has 14 residues. V was pared by 6 bases and J by 7 bases, with 8 bases of the junction left unmatched. The CDR3 is CASRTVAGAYTQYF. CDR3 DNA sequence: TGTGCCAGTAGGACGGTAGCGGGAGCGTATACGCAGTATTTT.

This clonotype turned up a few times. This rearrangement joins TRBV12-3 or TRBV12-4 to TRBJ2-3; 7 bases are a match to TRBD1. This CDR3 is built from 14 residues. After removal of 6 bases from V and 0 bases from J, the junction contained 3 bases not matched to a gene. CDR3 coding DNA: TGTGCCAGCAGGTGGACAGGAAGCACAGATACGCAGTATTTT. Its translation: CASRWTGSTDTQYF.

The table lists this clonotype with a few counts. This chain uses TRBV6-5 with TRBJ1-1, with 9 bases aligning to TRBD1. Germline assignment: CDR1 MNHEY and CDR2 SVGAGI. The junction had 8 bases not matched to a gene; V was cut back by 1 base and J by 5 bases. CDR3 length: 16 residues. The CDR3 DNA sequence: TGTGCCAGCAGTTACTACAAACAGGGGGCTGAGACTGAAGCTTTCTTT. Translation: CASSYYKQGAETEAFF.

The genes are TRBV5-1 and TRBJ2-5, with 15 bases lining up with TRBD2. The CDR3 length is 15 residues. Germline V gives CDR1 SGHRS, CDR2 YFSETQ. J gave up 5 bases and V 4 bases, and 3 bases lay outside the gene matches. The CDR3 region has the DNA TGCGCCAGCAGCGGGGGACTAGCGGGAGGTGAGACCCAGTACTTC. Residues: CASSGGLAGGETQYF.

The V and J genes are TRBV10-2 and TRBJ1-5, with 8 bases identical to TRBD1. V lost 5 bases to trimming and J lost 1 base; unmatched junction nucleotides: 13. The CDR3 is 18 residues long. Germline V CDR1 and CDR2: WSHSY, SAAADI. Here the CDR3 reads CASSRLNRGGLSNQPQHF. Written as DNA, the CDR3 is TGCGCCAGCAGTAGGTTAAACAGGGGGGGGTTGAGCAATCAGCCCCAGCATTTT.

This clonotype was recorded a few times. V usage is TRBV19 and J usage is TRBJ1-5, with D uncertain. The CDR3 is made up of 13 amino acids. From germline, CDR1 is LNHDA and CDR2 SQIVND (reference sequence). V lost 5 bases to trimming and J lost 7 bases, with 12 bases between them. The CDR3, as DNA: TGTGCCAGTAGTTTAGGTTTCCAGCAGCCCCAGCATTTT. It yields the protein CASSLGFQQPQHF.

This rearrangement joins TRBV3-1 to TRBJ2-1, with D tentatively TRBD1 (5 bases). V was shortened by 1 base and J by 9 bases, with 16 bases between the two germline ends. CDR1 and CDR2 (germline): LGHDT, YNNKEL (reference sequence). This CDR3 is built from 15 residues. The CDR3 DNA reads as TGTGCCAGCAGCCAAGTTGACAGAGCCGTGGGTGAGCAGTTCTTC. Residues: CASSQVDRAVGEQFF.

The genes are TRBV5-5 and TRBJ2-5; D is unresolved. The V gene lost 1 base and the J gene lost 2 bases, with 9 bases spanning the gap. The CDR3 runs 14 residues. The germline V gene encodes CDR1 SGHKS and CDR2 YYEKEE (reference sequence). The CDR3 DNA reads as TGTGCCAGCAGCTTGATTCGGCGGCAAGAGACCCAGTACTTC. The encoded protein is CASSLIRRQETQYF.

This clonotype has only one observation. The rearrangement joins TRBV7-3 to TRBJ2-1, with D perhaps matching TRBD2 (6 bases). The CDR3 contains 16 residues. The germline V gene has CDR1 SGHTA and CDR2 FQGTGA. V was clipped by 0 bases and J by 0 bases, with 9 bases between them. The CDR3 nucleotides read TGTGCCAGCAGCTTAACCGGGGGAAGCTCCTACAATGAGCAGTTCTTC. Translated, it gives CASSLTGGSSYNEQFF. The full variable domain, rest sourced from reference TRBV7-3 and TRBJ2-1, is GAGVSQTPSNKVTEKGKYVELRCDPISGHTALYWYRQSLGQGPEFLIYFQGTGAADDSGLPNDRFFAVRPEGSVSTLKIQRTERGDSAVYLCASSLTGGSSYNEQFFGPGTRLTVL.

The gene calls are TRBV4-1 and TRBJ2-7; tentatively, D is TRBD1 (6 bases). Trimming removed 2 bases from V and 4 bases from J, with 18 bases in between. The CDR3 has 16 amino acids. CDR1 MGHRA and CDR2 YSYEKL come from the germline V gene. The DNA for the CDR3 is TGCGCCAGCAGCCAAACAGGGTCAGTCGCCCCTTACGAGCAGTACTTC. Protein: CASSQTGSVAPYEQYF.

This clonotype appeared a single time. The gene calls are TRBV20-1 and TRBJ1-5, with D perhaps matching TRBD1 (6 bases). The CDR3 spans 14 residues. Germline V gene data show CDR1 as DFQATT and CDR2 as SNEGSKA (reference sequence). Trimming took off 3 bases at V and 4 bases at J, with 13 bases between the two ends. The CDR3 region is CSASARGANQPQHF. In DNA, the CDR3 is TGCAGTGCTAGCGCCCGGGGGGCTAATCAGCCCCAGCATTTT.